This TCR beta chain was profiled in a study of blood T cell repertoires in COVID-19. The CDR3 covers 17 residues. V lost 0 bases and J 0 bases, leaving 15 bases between the germline ends. Germline CDR1 SQVTM, CDR2 ANQGSEA. Profiling relied on immunoSEQ multiplex PCR, and the TCRdb table lists in-frame clones only, not all of them. The sample lists 200,000 or so clones, 80% to 90% occurring once. Material: PBMCs or T cells enriched from blood (not recorded which). The chain has TRBV29-1 and TRBJ1-3, with a tentative D call TRBD1 (5 bases). This sequence originates from a woman aged 40 to 50 with acute COVID-19. Here the CDR3 DNA reads TGCAGCGTTGAAGATCTACGGGGACTATCCTCTGGAAACACCATATATTTT. It translates to CSVEDLRGLSSGNTIYF.